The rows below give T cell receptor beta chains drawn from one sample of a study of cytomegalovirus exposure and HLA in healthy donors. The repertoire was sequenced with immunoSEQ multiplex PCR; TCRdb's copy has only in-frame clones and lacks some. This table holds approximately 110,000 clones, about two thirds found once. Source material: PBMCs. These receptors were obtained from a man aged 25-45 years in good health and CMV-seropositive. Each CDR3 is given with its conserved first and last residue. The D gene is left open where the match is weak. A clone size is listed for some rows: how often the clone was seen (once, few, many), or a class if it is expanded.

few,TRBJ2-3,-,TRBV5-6,TGTGCCAGCAGCTTGGGGCGGGCCCCCACAAATTTT,CASSLGRAPTNF
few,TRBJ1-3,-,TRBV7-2,TGTGCCAGCAGCTTTTCCGCGGGGACCCCTGGAAACACCATATATTTT,CASSFSAGTPGNTIYF
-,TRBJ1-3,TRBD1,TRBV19,TGTGCCAGTAGGAAAACCCTGACCCGGGACAGGGGAAACACCATATATTTT,CASRKTLTRDRGNTIYF
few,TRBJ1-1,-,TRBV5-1,TGCGCCAGCAGCTTCACAGCGAACACTGAAGCTTTCTTT,CASSFTANTEAFF
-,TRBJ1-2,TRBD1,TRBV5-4,TGTGCCAGCAGCTTAGGGGGACAGGATGCTAACTATGGCTACACCTTC,CASSLGGQDANYGYTF
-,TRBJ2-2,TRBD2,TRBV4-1,TGCGCCAGCAGCCGTGAAATCTGGACTAGCGGGGGGGGGTGGGACACCGGGGAGCTGTTTTTT,CASSREIWTSGGGWDTGELFF
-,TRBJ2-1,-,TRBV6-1,TGTGCCAGCAGTGAATGGGCAGGGAGGAGCTACAATGAGCAGTTCTTC,CASSEWAGRSYNEQFF
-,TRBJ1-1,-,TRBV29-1,TGCAGCGTTGAAGGGAGGGTCACTGAAGCTTTCTTT,CSVEGRVTEAFF
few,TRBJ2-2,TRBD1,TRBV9,TGTGCCAGCAGCGTAGGGGACAGGGGTAGCACCGGGGAGCTGTTTTTT,CASSVGDRGSTGELFF
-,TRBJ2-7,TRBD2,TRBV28,TGTGCCAGCAGTGATATAGCGGGGGGGATCTACGAGCAGTACTTC,CASSDIAGGIYEQYF
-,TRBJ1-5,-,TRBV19,TGTGCCAGTAGTATGAGGGAGGACTATAGCAATCAGCCCCAGCATTTT,CASSMREDYSNQPQHF
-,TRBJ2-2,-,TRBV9,TGTGCCAGCAGCGTAGCCATAGCTACAGGGACCGGGGAGCTGTTTTTT,CASSVAIATGTGELFF
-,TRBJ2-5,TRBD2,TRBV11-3,TGTGCCAGCAGCTTGAGGGGACTAGCGGGGAGCCAAGAGACCCAGTACTTC,CASSLRGLAGSQETQYF
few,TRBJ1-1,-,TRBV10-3,TGTGCCACCGCGAGTGTGCCCCTTTCGGGCACTGAAGCTTTCTTT,CATASVPLSGTEAFF
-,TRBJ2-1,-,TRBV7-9,TGTGCCAGCAGCTTCCGGGGGAAGTACAATGAGCAGTTCTTC,CASSFRGKYNEQFF
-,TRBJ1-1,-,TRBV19,TGTGCCAGTAAGGGATGGGGGGGGCTTACTGAAGCTTTCTTT,CASKGWGGLTEAFF
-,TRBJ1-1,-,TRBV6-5,TGTGCCAGCAGTCCCGGGGTGTTTGACACTGAAGCTTTCTTT,CASSPGVFDTEAFF
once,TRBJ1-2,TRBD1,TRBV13,TGTGCCAGCACATCCAGCCCGGGACAGGGGGCAGGTGGCTACACCTTC,CASTSSPGQGAGGYTF
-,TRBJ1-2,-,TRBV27,TGTGCCAGCAGCGGAGACCTATATGGCTACACCTTC,CASSGDLYGYTF
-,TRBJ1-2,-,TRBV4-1,TGCGCCAGCAGCCAAGATTCGAGCACCGGCTATGGCTACACCTTC,CASSQDSSTGYGYTF
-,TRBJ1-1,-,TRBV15,TGTGCCACCAGCAGAGTCCGAGGGGGTTGGACTGAAGCTTTCTTT,CATSRVRGGWTEAFF
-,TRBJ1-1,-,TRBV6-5,TGTGCCAGCAGTCAGGGTCCCCTGACTGAAGCTTTCTTT,CASSQGPLTEAFF
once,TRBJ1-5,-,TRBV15,TGTGCCACCAGCAGAGATCAACAGCCCCAGCATTTT,CATSRDQQPQHF
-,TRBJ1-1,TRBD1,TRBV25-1,TGTGCCAGCAGTGACTATTCCAGGGGGCGCGGCACTGAAGCTTTCTTT,CASSDYSRGRGTEAFF
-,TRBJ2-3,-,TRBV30,TGTGCCTGGAGGCGGGGACTTTCCACAGATACGCAGTATTTT,CAWRRGLSTDTQYF
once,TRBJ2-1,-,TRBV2,TGTGCCAGCACCGGAGGGGGGGGGTCCTACAATGAGCAGTTCTTC,CASTGGGGSYNEQFF
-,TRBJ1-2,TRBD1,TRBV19,TGTGCCAGTAGTGTTCAGGGGGCGTACTATGGCTACACCTTC,CASSVQGAYYGYTF
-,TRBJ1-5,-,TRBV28,TGTGCCATAGGCAATCAGCCCCAGCATTTT,CAIGNQPQHF
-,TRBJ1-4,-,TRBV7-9,TGTGCCAGCAGTTTCGGGAGGGAAAAACTGTTTTTT,CASSFGREKLFF
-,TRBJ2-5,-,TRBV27,TGTGCCAGCAGTGTTTGGGCAGGCCTCCAAGAGACCCAGTACTTC,CASSVWAGLQETQYF
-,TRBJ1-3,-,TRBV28,TGTGCCAGCAGTTTAAGGGCAGGGGGAAACACCATATATTTT,CASSLRAGGNTIYF
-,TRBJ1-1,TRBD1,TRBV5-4,TGTGCCAGCAGCACTCCGGGACAGGGAATCTGGGATGATACTGAAGCTTTCTTT,CASSTPGQGIWDDTEAFF
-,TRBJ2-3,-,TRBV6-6,TGTGCCAGCAGTGCTAGCGTAGATACGCAGTATTTT,CASSASVDTQYF
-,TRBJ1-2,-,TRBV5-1,TGCGCCAGCAGAACGGCGGTTAACTATGGCTACACCTTC,CASRTAVNYGYTF
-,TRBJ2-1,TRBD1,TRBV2,TGTGCCAGCGAGACAGGGAGCTCCTACAATGAGCAGTTCTTC,CASETGSSYNEQFF
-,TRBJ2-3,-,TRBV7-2,TGTGCCAGCTCCACCGGGACAGATACGCAGTATTTT,CASSTGTDTQYF
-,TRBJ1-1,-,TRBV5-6,TGTGCCAGCAGCTTCGGGGACACTGAAGCTTTCTTT,CASSFGDTEAFF
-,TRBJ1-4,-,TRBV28,TGTGCCAGCAGTCTCCCGGACTTCCGAACTAATGAAAAACTGTTTTTT,CASSLPDFRTNEKLFF
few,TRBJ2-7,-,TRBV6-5,TGTGCCAGCAGTTACTCAAGAGTCGACACGCCGCAGTACTTC,CASSYSRVDTPQYF
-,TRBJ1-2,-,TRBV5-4,TGTGCCAGCAGCCCCCATGAGGGCGCCCATGGCTACACCTTC,CASSPHEGAHGYTF
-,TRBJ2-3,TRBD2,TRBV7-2,TGTGCCAGCAGCTTAGTTCCCGGGAGGGGAGATACGCAGTATTTT,CASSLVPGRGDTQYF
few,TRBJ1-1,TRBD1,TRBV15,TGTGCCACCAGCAGTACGTTAGCCGGGACAGTGAACACTGAAGCTTTCTTT,CATSSTLAGTVNTEAFF
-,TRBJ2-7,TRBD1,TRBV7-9,TGTGCCAGCAGGGGGGAATTAGGGGGCGATCCCTACGAGCAGTACTTC,CASRGELGGDPYEQYF
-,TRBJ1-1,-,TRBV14,TGTGCCAGCAGCCCCACGACAGAGAACACTGAAGCTTTCTTT,CASSPTTENTEAFF
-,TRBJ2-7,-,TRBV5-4,TGTGCCAGCAGCTTAACGGCTTCGGGGGATTACGAGCAGTACTTC,CASSLTASGDYEQYF
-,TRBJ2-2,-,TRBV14,TGTGCCAGCAGGGGCAGGTTCACCGGGGAGCTGTTTTTT,CASRGRFTGELFF
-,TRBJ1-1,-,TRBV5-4,TGTGCGATGAGGGGGTCGAACACTGAAGCTTTCTTT,CAMRGSNTEAFF
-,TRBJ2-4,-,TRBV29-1,TGCAGCGTTGATGGTTCCTGGCCGGCCAAAAACATTCAGTACTTC,CSVDGSWPAKNIQYF
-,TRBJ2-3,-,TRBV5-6,TGTGCCAGCAGCCCCATGGGGGCCAGAAGCACAGATACGCAGTATTTT,CASSPMGARSTDTQYF
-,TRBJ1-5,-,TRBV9,TGTGCCAGTCCGACAGGTCGGCTTATCAAGCCCCAGCATTTT,CASPTGRLIKPQHF
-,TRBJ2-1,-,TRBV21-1,TGTGCCAGCAGCAAAGCCCCTAGCGGGGGGGCCATCTCGTCTCCTGGTGAGCAGTTCTTC,CASSKAPSGGAISSPGEQFF
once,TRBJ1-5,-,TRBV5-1,TGCGCCAGCAGCCTGTTACCCCAGGAGAGGGACTATAGCAATCAGCCCCAGCATTTT,CASSLLPQERDYSNQPQHF
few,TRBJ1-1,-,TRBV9,TGTGCCAGCAGCGTAGAAGGGAGGGACACTGAAGCTTTCTTT,CASSVEGRDTEAFF
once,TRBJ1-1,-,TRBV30,TGTGCCTGGACTCCCTACACTGAAGCTTTCTTT,CAWTPYTEAFF
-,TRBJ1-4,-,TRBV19,TGTGCCAGTAGTATAAAAGGGAGTTATGGGGGCCAAAATGAAAAACTGTTTTTT,CASSIKGSYGGQNEKLFF
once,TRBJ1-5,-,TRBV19,TGTGCCAGTAGTATTTTGGTATACTACAGGGATAGCAATCAGCCCCAGCATTTT,CASSILVYYRDSNQPQHF
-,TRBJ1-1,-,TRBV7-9,TGTGCCAGCAGCATTACAGGGTACAACACTGAAGCTTTCTTT,CASSITGYNTEAFF